This T cell receptor beta chain was recorded in a study of T cell responses to AZD1222 COVID-19 vaccine. For the study at large: Doses given second, at about 4 or about 12 weeks, were pooled. Study-wide points: Following two doses of AZD1222, Spike-specific TCR breadth and depth rose. At baseline, seropositivity was found in only a handful of AZD1222 recipients.

The table came from immunoSEQ multiplex PCR; TCRdb's copy has only in-frame clones and leaves some out. Of around 78,000 clones listed, approximately 86% were seen once; the top ten hold 24%. V lost 4 bases and J 2 bases, leaving 8 bases between the germline ends. Germline V gene lookup returns CDR1 SGHTA and CDR2 FQGTGA. CDR3 length equals 14 residues. In the case of this clone: Its specificity is not known.

The gene calls are TRBV7-3 and TRBJ2-2; weak D call: TRBD2 (5 bases). The clonotype comes from an adult in good health. The material was peripheral blood, obtained on day 0 of AZD1222 vaccination. Here the CDR3 DNA reads TGTGCCAGCAGCTATGGACTCAACACCGGGGAGCTGTTTTTT. Protein: CASSYGLNTGELFF.